This T cell receptor beta chain comes out of a study of blood T cells in healthy people across ages. Together with a sample-barcoded 5' primer, a J-beta primer mix was included in a second PCR lasting about 7 to 11 cycles. All samples gave at least 2.5 million CDR3-containing paired-end reads. TCRdb fed the 5' RACE reads into MiXCR, producing one record per CDR3 protein. This table holds about 670,000 distinct CDR3 sequences, about 50% found once. In its sample, this clonotype was seen many times. Trimming took off 2 bases at V and 0 bases at J, with 9 bases between the two ends. CDR3 length: 15 amino acids.

Input material: blood. The TCR comes from a woman of 80 years or more in good health. This chain uses TRBV12-3 or TRBV12-4 with TRBJ2-3, with a possible D match to TRBD1 (5 bases). As DNA, the CDR3 is TGTGCCAGCAGTTTACCGACAGCTAGCACAGATACGCAGTATTTT. Translating it yields CASSLPTASTDTQYF.